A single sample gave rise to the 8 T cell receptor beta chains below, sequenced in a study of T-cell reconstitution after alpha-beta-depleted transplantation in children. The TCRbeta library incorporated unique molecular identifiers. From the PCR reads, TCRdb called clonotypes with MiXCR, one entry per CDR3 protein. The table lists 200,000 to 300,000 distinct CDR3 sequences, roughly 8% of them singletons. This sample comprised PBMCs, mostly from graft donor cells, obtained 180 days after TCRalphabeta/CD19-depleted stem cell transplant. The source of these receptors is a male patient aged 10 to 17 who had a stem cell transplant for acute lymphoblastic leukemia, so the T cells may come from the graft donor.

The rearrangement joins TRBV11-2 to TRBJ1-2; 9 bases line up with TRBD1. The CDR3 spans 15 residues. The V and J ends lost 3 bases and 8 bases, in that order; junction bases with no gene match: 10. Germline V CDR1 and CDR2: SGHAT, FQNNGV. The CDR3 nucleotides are TGTGCCAGCAGCTTGGCCCTGGGACAGGGCGGAGGCTACACCTTC. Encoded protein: CASSLALGQGGGYTF.

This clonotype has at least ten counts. The CDR3 sequence: CASSLDAHRTGRETQYF. The DNA for the CDR3 is TGTGCCAGCAGCTTAGATGCTCACCGGACAGGGAGGGAGACCCAGTACTTC. This rearrangement joins TRBV7-9 to TRBJ2-5; 8 bases agree with TRBD1. Germline V lookup: CDR1 SEHNR, CDR2 FQNEAQ (reference sequence). V shed 1 base, J shed 5 bases, and the junction held 12 bases outside the gene matches. The CDR3 has 17 amino acids.

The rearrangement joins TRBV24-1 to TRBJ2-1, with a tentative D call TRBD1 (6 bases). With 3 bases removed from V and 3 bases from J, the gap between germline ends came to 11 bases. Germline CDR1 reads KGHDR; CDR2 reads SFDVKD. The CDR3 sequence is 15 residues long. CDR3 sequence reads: CATSDGGGSYNEQFF. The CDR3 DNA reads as TGTGCCACCAGTGATGGGGGCGGCAGCTACAATGAGCAGTTCTTC.

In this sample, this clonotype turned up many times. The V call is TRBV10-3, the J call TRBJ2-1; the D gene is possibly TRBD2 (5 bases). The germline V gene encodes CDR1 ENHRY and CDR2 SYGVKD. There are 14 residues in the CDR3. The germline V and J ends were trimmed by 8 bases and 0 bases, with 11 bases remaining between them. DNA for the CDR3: TGTGCCATCGGAGGCACCTCCTCCTACAATGAGCAGTTCTTC. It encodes CAIGGTSSYNEQFF.

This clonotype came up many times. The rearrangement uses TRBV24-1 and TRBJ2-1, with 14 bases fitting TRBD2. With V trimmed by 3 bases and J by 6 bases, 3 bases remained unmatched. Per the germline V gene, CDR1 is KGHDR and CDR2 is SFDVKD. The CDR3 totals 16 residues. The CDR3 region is CATSDLGLAGANEQFF. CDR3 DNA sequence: TGTGCCACCAGTGATCTGGGACTAGCGGGAGCCAATGAGCAGTTCTTC.

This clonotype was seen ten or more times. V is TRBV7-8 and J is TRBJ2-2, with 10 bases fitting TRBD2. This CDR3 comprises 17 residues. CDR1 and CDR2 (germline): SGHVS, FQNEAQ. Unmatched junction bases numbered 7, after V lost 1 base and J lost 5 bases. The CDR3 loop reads CASSLEVLAGDTGELFF. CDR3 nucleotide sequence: TGTGCCAGCAGCTTAGAGGTGCTAGCGGGAGATACCGGGGAGCTGTTTTTT. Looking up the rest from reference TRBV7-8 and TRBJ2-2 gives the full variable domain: GAGVSQSPRYKVAKRGQDVALRCDPISGHVSLFWYQQALGQGPEFLTYFQNEAQLDKSGLPSDRFFAERPEGSVSTLKIQRTQQEDSAVYLCASSLEVLAGDTGELFFGEGSRLTVL.

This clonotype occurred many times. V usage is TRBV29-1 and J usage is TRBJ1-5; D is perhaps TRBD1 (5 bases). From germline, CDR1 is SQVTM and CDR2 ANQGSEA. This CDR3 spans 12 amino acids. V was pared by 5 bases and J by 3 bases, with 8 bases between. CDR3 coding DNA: TGCAGCGTTTTGGGGCTCAATCAGCCCCAGCATTTT. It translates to CSVLGLNQPQHF.

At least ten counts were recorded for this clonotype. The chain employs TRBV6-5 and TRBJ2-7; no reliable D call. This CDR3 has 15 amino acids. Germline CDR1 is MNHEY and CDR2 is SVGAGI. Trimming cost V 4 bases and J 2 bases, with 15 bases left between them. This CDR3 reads CASSSLVVPTYEQYF. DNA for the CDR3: TGTGCCAGCAGTTCCCTCGTTGTCCCAACCTACGAGCAGTACTTC.